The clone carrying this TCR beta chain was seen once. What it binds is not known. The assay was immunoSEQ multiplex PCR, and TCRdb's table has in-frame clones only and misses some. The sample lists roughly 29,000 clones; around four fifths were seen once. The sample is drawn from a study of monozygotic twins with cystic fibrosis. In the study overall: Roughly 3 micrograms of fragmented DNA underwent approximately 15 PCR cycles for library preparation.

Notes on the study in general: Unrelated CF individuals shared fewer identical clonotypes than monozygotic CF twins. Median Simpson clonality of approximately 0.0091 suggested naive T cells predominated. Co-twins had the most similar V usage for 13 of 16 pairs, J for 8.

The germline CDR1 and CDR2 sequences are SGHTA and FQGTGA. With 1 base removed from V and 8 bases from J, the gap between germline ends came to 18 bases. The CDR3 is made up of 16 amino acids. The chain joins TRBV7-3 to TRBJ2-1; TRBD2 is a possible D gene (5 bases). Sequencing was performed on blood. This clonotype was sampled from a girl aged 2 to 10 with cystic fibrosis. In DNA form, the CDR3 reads TGTGCCAGCAGCTTAATTGGAGGTCCGGATTTCTATGAGCAGTTCTTC. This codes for CASSLIGGPDFYEQFF.